This TCR beta chain came from a study of T cells in Graves' hyperthyroidism and ophthalmopathy. Ophthalmopathy patients had Clinical Activity Score at least 3, NOSPECS grade at least 4, duration under 3 months. This clonotype was seen ten or more times. Its matching antigen is unknown. RNA transcripts served as the template for amplifying TCR beta CDR3 regions. The TCR CDR3 first-round RT-PCR relied on the HTBI primer set. One entry per CDR3 protein results from TCRdb running MiXCR on the multiplex PCR reads. The repertoire holds 640,000 or so distinct CDR3 sequences, with approximately 15% as singletons. Study-wide results and limits: Ophthalmopathy was told apart from stable hyperthyroidism by a 13 V-J model.

The source material was blood. This receptor was obtained from a woman in her late teens or twenties with Graves' ophthalmopathy.

The chain's CDR3 is CASTQREGGQTIQYF. In nucleotides, the CDR3 is TGTGCCAGCACCCAACGGGAGGGGGGGCAGACCATTCAGTACTTC. The chain recombines TRBV12-3 or TRBV12-4 with TRBJ2-4, with 8 nucleotides matching TRBD2. The V gene end was trimmed by 7 bases and the J gene end by 9 bases; junction bases not matched to a gene: 14. The CDR3 is 15 residues long.